This T cell receptor beta chain was identified during a study of metastatic and nonmetastatic thyroid tumors. TCRdb reanalyzed the PCR reads via MiXCR. The sample has some 29,000 clones, approximately 7% seen once. Study-wide results and limits: Benign nodules were reported to have significantly lower TCR beta diversity than malignant thyroid tumors, in blood and tumor.

Ten or more counts support this clone. Its antigen is undetermined. Germline CDR1 reads SGHTA; CDR2 reads FQGNSA. V shed 2 bases and J 1 base; nucleotides not matched to a gene: 6. CDR3 length: 18 residues. Thyroid surgery was preceded by no treatment in any patient. This chain links TRBV7-2 with TRBJ2-1; 12 bases line up with TRBD2. Sequenced sample: blood. This TCR derives from a female donor with papillary thyroid cancer or a benign thyroid nodule (not recorded which). Some clones in this sample may be carry-over from other donors' samples. The CDR3 reads CASSLLAGGPRSYNEQFF. The DNA of the CDR3 is TGTGCCAGCAGCTTACTAGCGGGAGGGCCGAGGTCCTACAATGAGCAGTTCTTC.